These 23 T cell receptor beta chains came from one sample sequenced in a study of CD8 T cells in Susac syndrome. Reverse transcription of roughly 0.5 to 1 ug RNA was carried out with random hexamers. In TCRdb, the immunoSEQ multiplex PCR reads were re-called with MiXCR into one record per CDR3 protein. This sample has 250,000 or so distinct CDR3 sequences, with 80% to 95% found just once. Sample: CD4+ T cells from PBMCs. The source is a human donor with multiple sclerosis.

This chain joins TRBV9 and TRBJ2-5, with D hard to call. Trimming shortened V by 4 bases and J by 5 bases, and 15 bases separated the two germline ends. This CDR3 is 14 amino acids long. The germline V gene encodes CDR1 SGDLS and CDR2 YYNGEE. As DNA, the CDR3 is TGTGCCAGCAGCCCCCGGACGGAAAGGGAGACCCAGTACTTC. Protein: CASSPRTERETQYF.

V usage is TRBV9 and J usage is TRBJ1-1; the D is unclear. The CDR3 covers 11 residues. The germline V and J ends were trimmed by 4 bases and 5 bases, with 6 bases remaining between them. Germline lookup yields CDR1 SGDLS and CDR2 YYNGEE. DNA for the CDR3: TGTGCCAGCAGCCCCTTGACTGAAGCTTTCTTT. It is translated as CASSPLTEAFF.

The rearrangement links TRBV12-3 or TRBV12-4 to TRBJ2-6; possibly TRBD1 for D (6 bases). Trimming pared 7 bases from V and 2 bases from J, leaving 12 bases between. The CDR3 is 15 residues long. DNA for the CDR3: TGTGCCAGCACCCCGACAGGAGCTGGGGCCAACGTCCTGACTTTC. The encoded protein is CASTPTGAGANVLTF.

V is TRBV6-5 and J is TRBJ1-1; D uncertain. V was pared by 5 bases and J by 1 base, with 14 bases between. CDR3 length: 15 residues. Germline V gives CDR1 MNHEY, CDR2 SVGAGI. CDR3 in DNA: TGTGCCAGCAGTCCTATTGGACGGGGGAACACTGAAGCTTTCTTT. Its protein is CASSPIGRGNTEAFF.

Here the CDR3 reads CASSWGQGHSPLHF. CDR3 DNA: TGTGCCAGCAGTTGGGGCCAGGGACATTCACCCCTCCACTTT. This chain connects TRBV7-9 to TRBJ1-6, with D possibly matching TRBD1 (5 bases). V was clipped by 6 bases and J by 8 bases, with 14 bases between them. Germline CDR1 SEHNR, CDR2 FQNEAQ (reference sequence). The CDR3 consists of 14 residues.

V is TRBV13 and J is TRBJ2-6; D gene ambiguous. Trimming left V 5 bases short and J 5 bases short, with 10 bases between. Germline CDR1 and CDR2: PRHDT and FYEKMQ (reference sequence). This CDR3 region has 14 residues. CDR3 residues: CASSVASRANVLTF. CDR3 bases: TGTGCCAGCAGCGTGGCCTCGAGGGCCAACGTCCTGACTTTC.

The CDR3 DNA reads TGTGCCAGCAGCGGCCACAGGCTCGCGAACACCGGGGAGCTGTTTTTT. Protein: CASSGHRLANTGELFF. The chain is built from TRBV7-8 and TRBJ2-2; D is possibly TRBD1 (5 bases). Trimming removed 5 bases at V and 0 bases at J, with 13 bases between. Germline V lookup: CDR1 SGHVS, CDR2 FQNEAQ. CDR3 length: 16 residues.

J is TRBJ2-1 and V is TRBV6-2 or TRBV6-3; D unclear. The V end was cut by 7 bases, the J end by 0 bases, with 10 bases between. This CDR3 is built from 14 residues. Per germline, CDR1 MNHEY and CDR2 SVGEGT. Here the CDR3 DNA reads TGTGCCAGCACACGCGATAGCTCCTACAATGAGCAGTTCTTC. It codes for CASTRDSSYNEQFF.

The chain couples TRBV29-1 to TRBJ2-5; D perhaps matches TRBD2 (6 bases). Trimming cost V 6 bases and J 3 bases, with 17 bases left between them. Germline V CDR1 and CDR2: SQVTM, ANQGSEA. The CDR3 extends over 14 amino acids. The CDR3 loop reads CSVSDGGGKETQYF. As DNA, the CDR3 is TGCAGCGTATCCGACGGGGGAGGCAAAGAGACCCAGTACTTC. The full variable domain, rest sourced from reference TRBV29-1 and TRBJ2-5, is SAVISQKPSRDICQRGTSLTIQCQVDSQVTMMFWYRQQPGQSLTLIATANQGSEATYESGFVIDKFPISRPNLTFSTLTVSNMSPEDSSIYLCSVSDGGGKETQYFGPGTRLLVL.

This clonotype was detected only once. The chain carries TRBV7-6 and TRBJ2-1; unclear D gene. In germline, CDR1 is SGHVS, CDR2 FNYEAQ. This CDR3 contains 15 residues. V gave up 1 base and J gave up 5 bases, with 12 bases separating them. This CDR3 reads CASSLGPSDHNEQFF. CDR3 bases: TGTGCCAGCAGCTTAGGACCCTCGGATCACAATGAGCAGTTCTTC. The whole variable domain, remainder taken from reference TRBV7-6 and TRBJ2-1, is GAGVSQSPRYKVTKRGQDVALRCDPISGHVSLYWYRQALGQGPEFLTYFNYEAQQDKSGLPNDRFSAERPEGSISTLTIQRTEQRDSAMYRCASSLGPSDHNEQFFGPGTRLTVL.

In this sample, this clonotype turned up once. V is TRBV28 and J is TRBJ2-5, with 8 bases that match TRBD1. CDR3 size: 16 residues. Germline V CDR1 and CDR2: MDHEN, SYDVKM. V was clipped by 4 bases and J by 5 bases; unmatched bases: 12. The CDR3 region is CASSSYRTGSGETQYF. CDR3 DNA: TGTGCCAGCAGTTCCTATCGGACAGGGTCGGGGGAGACCCAGTACTTC.

The sample holds one count of this clonotype. The rearrangement links TRBV5-1 to TRBJ2-2; D gene unclear. Germline lookup yields CDR1 SGHRS and CDR2 YFSETQ. The CDR3 is made up of 14 amino acids. V gave up 0 bases and J gave up 4 bases, with 7 bases separating them. For the CDR3, the DNA is TGCGCCAGCAGCTTGGTTCTGGGCACCGGGGAGCTGTTTTTT. Protein: CASSLVLGTGELFF.

This clonotype showed up just once. The CDR3 region is CASSLDTGGTLNGYTF. CDR3 nucleotide sequence: TGCGCCAGCAGCTTGGATACAGGGGGCACGCTAAATGGCTACACCTTC. The chain employs TRBV5-1 and TRBJ1-2; TRBD1 agrees at 9 bases. The CDR3 is 16 residues long. Trimming at V came to 0 bases and at J to 6 bases, leaving 9 bases not matched to a gene. From germline, CDR1 is SGHRS and CDR2 YFSETQ.

The J gene is TRBJ2-5, the V gene TRBV7-9; 7 bases are shared with TRBD1. The germline V gene has CDR1 SEHNR and CDR2 FQNEAQ (reference sequence). The V gene end was trimmed by 5 bases and the J gene end by 3 bases; junction bases not matched to a gene: 6. The CDR3 is 14 residues long. CDR3 region: CASSPDRVEETQYF. The CDR3 nucleotides are TGTGCCAGCAGCCCCGACAGGGTTGAAGAGACCCAGTACTTC. Supplemented by reference TRBV7-9 and TRBJ2-5, the full variable domain reads DTGVSQNPRHKITKRGQNVTFRCDPISEHNRLYWYRQTLGQGPEFLTYFQNEAQLEKSRLLSDRFSAERPKGSFSTLEIQRTEQGDSAMYLCASSPDRVEETQYFGPGTRLLVL.

The genes are TRBV12-3 or TRBV12-4 and TRBJ2-7, with 7 bases matching TRBD1. V shed 7 bases and J 6 bases; nucleotides not matched to a gene: 6. The CDR3 is 12 residues long. The CDR3 is CASIDNRGEQYF. The CDR3 DNA is TGTGCCAGCATCGACAACAGGGGCGAGCAGTACTTC.

The chain combines TRBV18 with TRBJ1-1; the D is unclear. The ends were cut back, 2 bases at V and 1 base at J, with 5 bases in the middle. Looked up from germline, CDR1 is KGHSH and CDR2 is LQKENI. This CDR3 comprises 13 residues. CDR3 sequence: CASSPDWNTEAFF. The CDR3 DNA reads as TGTGCCAGCTCACCAGACTGGAACACTGAAGCTTTCTTT.

V and J are TRBV7-9 and TRBJ1-6; D is possibly TRBD1 (5 bases). Germline CDR1 is SEHNR and CDR2 is FQNEAQ (reference sequence). V lost 5 bases to trimming and J lost 0 bases, with 11 bases between them. This CDR3 is 16 amino acids long. For the CDR3, the DNA is TGTGCCAGCAGCCGGACACTGAGCTCCTATAATTCACCCCTCCACTTT. It translates to CASSRTLSSYNSPLHF. Using reference TRBV7-9 and TRBJ1-6 for the parts outside the CDR3, the full variable domain is DTGVSQNPRHKITKRGQNVTFRCDPISEHNRLYWYRQTLGQGPEFLTYFQNEAQLEKSRLLSDRFSAERPKGSFSTLEIQRTEQGDSAMYLCASSRTLSSYNSPLHFGNGTRLTVT.

The V call is TRBV19, the J call TRBJ1-5; possibly TRBD1 for D (5 bases). The V end was cut by 8 bases, the J end by 9 bases, with 17 bases between. Germline loops: CDR1 LNHDA, CDR2 SQIVND (reference sequence). The CDR3 has 13 residues. The CDR3 DNA reads as TGTGCCAGTTCAACTGGAGTTAGGGGGCCCCAGCATTTT. Translating gives CASSTGVRGPQHF.

This clonotype came up once. The chain combines TRBV29-1 with TRBJ2-5; 7 nucleotides agree with TRBD2. V lost 7 bases and J lost 2; bases outside the gene matches: 4. Germline CDR1 is SQVTM and CDR2 is ANQGSEA. The CDR3 contains 12 residues. The CDR3 sequence is CSGGTTQETQYF. In DNA form, the CDR3 reads TGCAGCGGTGGGACTACACAAGAGACCCAGTACTTC.

V is TRBV13 and J is TRBJ1-1; D gene unclear. The CDR3 has 15 amino acids. The germline CDR1 and CDR2 sequences are PRHDT and FYEKMQ (reference sequence). V lost 0 bases and J 0 bases, leaving 8 bases between the germline ends. CDR3 residues: CASSLGDLLNTEAFF. The DNA for the CDR3 is TGTGCCAGCAGCTTAGGTGATCTTTTGAACACTGAAGCTTTCTTT.

V and J are TRBV28 and TRBJ2-7; possibly TRBD2 for D (6 bases). Trimming shortened V by 7 bases and J by 0 bases, and 19 bases separated the two germline ends. The CDR3 has 16 residues. Germline CDR1 is MDHEN and CDR2 is SYDVKM. The CDR3 reads CASNAQGGPISYEQYF. CDR3 DNA: TGTGCCAGCAATGCGCAGGGAGGCCCTATCTCCTACGAGCAGTACTTC.

The chain couples TRBV3-1 to TRBJ2-3; 10 bases are a match to TRBD2. The germline V gene has CDR1 LGHDT and CDR2 YNNKEL (reference sequence). Trimming cost V 2 bases and J 4 bases; bases outside gene matches: 3. The CDR3 is 15 residues long. The CDR3 nucleotides are TGTGCCAGCAGCCAAATAGCGGGAGGCCCAGATACGCAGTATTTT. This encodes CASSQIAGGPDTQYF.

This sequence joins TRBV7-6 and TRBJ1-1; D is unclear. Trimming pared 6 bases from V and 7 bases from J, leaving 12 bases between. The CDR3 has 12 amino acids. CDR1 and CDR2 from the germline V gene are SGHVS and FNYEAQ. CDR3 DNA sequence: TGTGCCAGCAGACACGGAGGTGGTGAAGCTTTCTTT. Translation: CASRHGGGEAFF.